This T cell receptor beta chain was found in a study of blood T cell repertoires in COVID-19. As for the study in general: Italy, Spain and the United States were the sources of the convalescent and acute COVID-19 samples. T cells, B-cell-depleted T cells, or PBMCs provided the cDNA or gDNA that served as material.

In the authors' methods: Nucleated cell counts were estimated from reference gene primer amplification. Libraries were prepared by immunoSEQ multiplex PCR; TCRdb keeps only in-frame clonotypes and omits some of them. That table supplies the V and J calls and clone size; D and trimming were determined from the DNA. Of 150,000 to 200,000 clones in the sample, about four fifths are singletons; the top ten hold about 12%. The junction had 7 bases not matched to a gene; V was cut back by 5 bases and J by 6 bases. The CDR3 consists of 15 residues. CDR1 and CDR2 (germline): SGHTA, FQGNSA. The J gene is TRBJ2-7, the V gene TRBV7-2, with 13 bases lining up with TRBD2. The clonotype was recovered from a woman of 80 years or more with COVID-19, enrolled during active disease. Sequences were obtained from peripheral blood. The CDR3 sequence: CASSRLLAGGFEQYF. In nucleotides, the CDR3 is TGTGCCAGCAGCCGCTTACTAGCGGGAGGGTTCGAGCAGTACTTC.